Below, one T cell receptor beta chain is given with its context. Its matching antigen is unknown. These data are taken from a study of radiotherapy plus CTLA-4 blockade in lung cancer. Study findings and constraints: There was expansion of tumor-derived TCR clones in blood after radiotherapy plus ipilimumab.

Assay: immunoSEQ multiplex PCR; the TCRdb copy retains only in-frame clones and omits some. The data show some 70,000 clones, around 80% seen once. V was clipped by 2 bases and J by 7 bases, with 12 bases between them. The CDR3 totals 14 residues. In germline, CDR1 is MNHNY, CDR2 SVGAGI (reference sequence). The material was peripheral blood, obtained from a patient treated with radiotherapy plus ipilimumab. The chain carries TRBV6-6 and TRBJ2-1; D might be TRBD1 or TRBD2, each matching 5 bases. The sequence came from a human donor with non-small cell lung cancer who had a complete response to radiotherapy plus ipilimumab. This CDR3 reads CASSYRGGWNEQFF. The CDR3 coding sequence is TGTGCCAGCAGTTACCGTGGGGGTTGGAATGAGCAGTTCTTC.